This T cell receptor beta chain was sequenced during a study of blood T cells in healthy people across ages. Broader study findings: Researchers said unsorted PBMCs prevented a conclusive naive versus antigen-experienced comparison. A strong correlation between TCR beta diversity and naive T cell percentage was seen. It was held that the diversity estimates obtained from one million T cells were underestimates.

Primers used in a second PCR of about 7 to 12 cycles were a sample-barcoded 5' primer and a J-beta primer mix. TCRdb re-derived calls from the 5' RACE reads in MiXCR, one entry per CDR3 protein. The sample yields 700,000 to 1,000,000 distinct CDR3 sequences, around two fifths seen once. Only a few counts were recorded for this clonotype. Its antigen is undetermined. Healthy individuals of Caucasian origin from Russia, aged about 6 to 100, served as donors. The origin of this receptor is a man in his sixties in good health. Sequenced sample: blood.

The DNA for the CDR3 is TGTGCCAGCAGGGCAGCAAGCGCAAACATTCAGTACTTC. The encoded protein is CASRAASANIQYF. The chain carries TRBV7-2 and TRBJ2-4, with D unresolved. CDR1 and CDR2 from the germline V gene are SGHTA and FQGNSA. The CDR3 spans 13 residues. V was cut by 6 bases and J by 6 bases, with 12 bases left in between.